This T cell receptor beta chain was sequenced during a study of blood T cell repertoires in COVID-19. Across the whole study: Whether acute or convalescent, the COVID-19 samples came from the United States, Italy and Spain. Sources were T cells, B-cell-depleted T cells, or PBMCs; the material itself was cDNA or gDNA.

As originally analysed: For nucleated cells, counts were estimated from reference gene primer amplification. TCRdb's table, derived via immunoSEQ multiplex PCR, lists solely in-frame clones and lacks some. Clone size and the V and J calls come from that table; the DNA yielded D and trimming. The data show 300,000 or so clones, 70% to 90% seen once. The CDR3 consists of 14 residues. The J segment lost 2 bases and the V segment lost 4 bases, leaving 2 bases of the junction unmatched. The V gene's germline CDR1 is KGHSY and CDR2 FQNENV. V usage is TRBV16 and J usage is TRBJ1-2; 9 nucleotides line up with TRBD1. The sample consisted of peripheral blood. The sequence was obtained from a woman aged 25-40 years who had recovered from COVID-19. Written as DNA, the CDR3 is TGTGCCAGCAGCCCCGGGACAGGGAACTATGGCTACACCTTC. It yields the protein CASSPGTGNYGYTF.